This is a list of T cell receptor beta chains from one sample in a study of OX40 agonist ivuxolimab in advanced cancers. Produced via immunoSEQ multiplex PCR; TCRdb's table is partial and in-frame only. Of under 100,000 clones listed, about 84% were seen once; the top ten hold more than 0.5%. This sample comprised CD4+ or CD8+ T cells sorted from blood, obtained in a trial of the OX40 agonist ivuxolimab. The receptors derive from an adult with an advanced solid tumor such as melanoma, head and neck, liver or kidney cancer. The CDR3 runs from the conserved cysteine through the conserved F or W. A D gene is named only where the DNA matches it firmly. Size tells how often a clone was seen (once, few, many) or the class of an expanded clone, and some rows leave it out.

NA | TRBJ1-2 | NA | TRBV5-1 | CASSLDSTTNYGYTF | TGCGCCAGCAGCTTGGACAGCACTACTAACTATGGCTACACCTTC
NA | TRBJ1-1 | NA | TRBV28 | CASTGEEAFF | TGTGCCAGTACGGGGGAGGAAGCTTTCTTT
NA | TRBJ2-3 | NA | TRBV4-3 | CASSQAWTGTDTQYF | TGCGCCAGCAGCCAAGCTTGGACAGGCACAGATACGCAGTATTTT
NA | TRBJ1-5 | NA | TRBV5-4 | CASSLDEGQPQHF | TGTGCCAGCAGCTTGGACGAGGGTCAGCCCCAGCATTTT
few | TRBJ2-7 | NA | TRBV7-8 | CATRVGRWSYEQYF | TGTGCCACCAGGGTGGGACGGTGGTCCTACGAGCAGTACTTC
NA | TRBJ2-1 | TRBD2 | TRBV5-6 | CASRAGGRGGEQFF | TGTGCCAGCAGGGCGGGAGGGCGCGGGGGTGAGCAGTTCTTC
NA | TRBJ2-2 | NA | TRBV5-1 | CASSLEGAGELFF | TGCGCCAGCAGCTTGGAGGGGGCCGGGGAGCTGTTTTTT
NA | TRBJ2-6 | TRBD1 | TRBV29-1 | CSVARDRGPGANVLTF | TGCAGCGTTGCCCGGGACAGGGGCCCTGGGGCCAACGTCCTGACTTTC
NA | TRBJ1-4 | NA | TRBV19 | CASSSKGANEKLFF | TGTGCCAGTAGTTCTAAGGGGGCTAATGAAAAACTGTTTTTT
NA | TRBJ1-4 | NA | TRBV15 | CATSRGPNEKLFF | TGTGCCACCAGTCGGGGACCTAATGAAAAACTGTTTTTT
NA | TRBJ2-4 | NA | TRBV4-2 | CASSQASTKNIQYF | TGTGCCAGCAGCCAAGCGTCGACCAAAAACATTCAGTACTTC
once | TRBJ2-5 | NA | TRBV18 | CASSRSGTGQETQYF | TGTGCCAGCTCCCGCTCCGGGACGGGGCAAGAGACCCAGTACTTC
NA | TRBJ2-1 | NA | TRBV5-8 | CASSVGSSSYNEQFF | TGTGCCAGCAGCGTAGGGAGCAGCTCCTACAATGAGCAGTTCTTC
NA | TRBJ1-2 | NA | TRBV29-1 | CSVEQSIYGYTF | TGCAGCGTGGAGCAGTCAATCTATGGCTACACCTTC
NA | TRBJ1-1 | NA | TRBV21-1 | CASSNRRGPEAFF | TGTGCCAGCAGCAATCGTCGTGGTCCTGAAGCTTTCTTT
NA | TRBJ2-3 | NA | TRBV9 | CASSYATDTQYF | TGTGCCAGCAGCTACGCGACAGATACGCAGTATTTT
once | TRBJ1-2 | NA | TRBV6-5 | CASSPGYYGYTF | TGTGCCAGCAGTCCAGGGTACTATGGCTACACCTTC
few | TRBJ1-6 | NA | TRBV30 | CAWGKKQTVSPLHF | TGTGCCTGGGGGAAAAAACAGACAGTTTCACCCCTCCACTTT
NA | TRBJ2-7 | NA | TRBV5-4 | CASSLEGGRYEQYF | TGTGCCAGCAGCTTGGAGGGGGGGCGCTACGAGCAGTACTTC
NA | TRBJ2-7 | NA | TRBV2 | CASSPTGVPYEQYF | TGTGCCAGCAGTCCAACAGGAGTTCCCTACGAGCAGTACTTC
few | TRBJ2-2 | NA | TRBV2 | CASSRTGPRPTGELFF | TGTGCCAGTTCTCGAACAGGACCGAGGCCGACCGGGGAGCTGTTTTTT
once | TRBJ1-2 | NA | TRBV10-3 | CAISEVRHGYTF | TGTGCCATCAGTGAGGTCAGACATGGCTACACCTTC
NA | TRBJ1-5 | NA | TRBV28 | CASSLRDKGLPQHF | TGTGCCAGCAGTTTGAGGGACAAGGGTCTGCCCCAGCATTTT
NA | TRBJ2-7 | NA | TRBV6-6 | CASSPPRVHEQYF | TGTGCCAGCAGTCCCCCCAGGGTACACGAGCAGTACTTC
NA | TRBJ1-1 | TRBD1 | TRBV28 | CASSSPGTGRTEAFF | TGTGCCAGCAGTTCCCCCGGGACAGGCCGCACTGAAGCTTTCTTT
NA | TRBJ2-1 | TRBD2 | TRBV5-4 | CASSLAGGMRNEQFF | TGTGCCAGCAGCTTGGCGGGGGGGATGAGGAATGAGCAGTTCTTC
NA | TRBJ2-6 | NA | TRBV5-1 | CASSPGPMNGANVLTF | TGCGCCAGCAGCCCGGGACCGATGAACGGGGCCAACGTCCTGACTTTC
NA | TRBJ2-2 | TRBD1 | TRBV10-1 | CASKDRGPLNTGELFF | TGCGCCAGCAAAGACAGGGGGCCTCTGAACACCGGGGAGCTGTTTTTT
few | TRBJ2-7 | TRBD1 | TRBV9 | CASSPSRGRNEQYF | TGTGCCAGCAGCCCTTCCAGGGGGCGCAACGAGCAGTACTTC
NA | TRBJ2-7 | TRBD2 | TRBV7-2 | CASSFRSTGTNYEQYF | TGTGCCAGCAGTTTCCGTTCGACTGGGACTAACTACGAGCAGTACTTC
NA | TRBJ2-7 | TRBD1 | TRBV27 | CASTRQGGHEQYF | TGTGCCAGCACTAGACAGGGCGGCCACGAGCAGTACTTC
NA | TRBJ2-5 | TRBD2 | TRBV9 | CASSAFTASGETQYF | TGTGCCAGCAGCGCCTTTACAGCTAGCGGAGAGACCCAGTACTTC
NA | TRBJ2-1 | TRBD2 | TRBV4-2 | CASSPGLAGDGYNEQFF | TGTGCCAGCAGCCCCGGACTAGCGGGAGATGGCTACAATGAGCAGTTCTTC
NA | TRBJ1-1 | NA | TRBV19 | CASSSLGGRTEAFF | TGTGCCAGTAGTTCCCTTGGGGGTCGCACTGAAGCTTTCTTT
NA | TRBJ2-3 | NA | TRBV7-2 | CASSQRGVAYF | TGTGCCAGCAGCCAACGCGGCGTGGCTTATTTT
NA | TRBJ2-5 | TRBD2 | TRBV7-6 | CASSLGLSTSGSRETQYF | TGTGCCAGCAGCTTAGGTTTGTCGACTAGCGGGAGCAGAGAGACCCAGTACTTC
NA | TRBJ1-6 | NA | TRBV6-6 | CASSQQPDANSPLHF | TGTGCCAGCAGCCAACAACCGGACGCTAATTCACCCCTCCACTTT
NA | TRBJ1-2 | TRBD1 | TRBV6-6 | CASRGTGPQDYGYTF | TGTGCCAGCAGGGGGACAGGGCCGCAAGACTATGGCTACACCTTC
NA | TRBJ1-3 | NA | TRBV7-8 | CASSPAGFTGNTIYF | TGTGCCAGCAGCCCAGCGGGGTTTACTGGAAACACCATATATTTT
NA | TRBJ2-6 | TRBD1 | TRBV7-2 | CASSSRQGAGANVLTF | TGTGCCAGCAGCTCCCGACAGGGAGCGGGGGCCAACGTCCTGACTTTC
NA | TRBJ1-2 | NA | TRBV27 | CASSFEGGFNGYTF | TGTGCCAGCAGTTTTGAGGGCGGGTTTAATGGCTACACCTTC
NA | TRBJ2-6 | NA | TRBV9 | CASSATQASSGANVLTF | TGTGCCAGCAGCGCCACACAGGCGAGCTCTGGGGCCAACGTCCTGACTTTC
NA | TRBJ2-7 | NA | TRBV5-1 | CASSGVVVREQYF | TGCGCCAGCAGCGGAGTAGTTGTGCGGGAGCAGTACTTC
NA | TRBJ2-5 | TRBD2 | TRBV5-1 | CASSPPGGLGLETQYF | TGCGCCAGCAGCCCCCCCGGGGGACTAGGATTGGAGACCCAGTACTTC
NA | TRBJ2-3 | NA | TRBV7-2 | CASSSTTDTQYF | TGTGCCAGCAGCTCGACCACAGATACGCAGTATTTT
once | TRBJ2-3 | NA | TRBV5-1 | CASSLDTPEPTDTQYF | TGCGCCAGCAGCTTGGATACACCAGAACCCACAGATACGCAGTATTTT
NA | TRBJ2-1 | TRBD2 | TRBV5-8 | CASSSRTSGRVYNEQFF | TGTGCCAGCAGCTCCCGGACTAGCGGGAGGGTCTACAATGAGCAGTTCTTC
NA | TRBJ1-5 | NA | TRBV6-4 | CASSDSVGGQPQHF | TGTGCCAGCAGTGACTCAGTAGGGGGTCAGCCCCAGCATTTT
NA | TRBJ2-7 | NA | TRBV6-5 | CASSYDGTYYEQYF | TGTGCCAGCAGTTACGACGGGACGTACTACGAGCAGTACTTC
once | TRBJ2-3 | TRBD2 | TRBV7-9 | CASSFSGTSVSDTQYF | TGTGCCAGCAGCTTTTCCGGGACTAGCGTATCAGATACGCAGTATTTT
NA | TRBJ1-2 | TRBD1 | TRBV15 | CATSRDWTGTGPIMYYGYTF | TGTGCCACCAGCAGAGATTGGACGGGGACAGGGCCTATAATGTACTATGGCTACACCTTC
NA | TRBJ2-2 | NA | TRBV5-6 | CASNLNTGELFF | TGTGCCAGCAACCTGAACACCGGGGAGCTGTTTTTT
NA | TRBJ1-5 | NA | TRBV7-2 | CASSYTGPNQPQHF | TGTGCCAGCAGCTACACAGGCCCCAATCAGCCCCAGCATTTT
few | TRBJ2-3 | TRBD2 | TRBV7-6 | CASSLGPSGATDTQYF | TGTGCCAGCAGCTTAGGGCCTAGCGGGGCCACAGATACGCAGTATTTT
NA | TRBJ1-5 | NA | TRBV6-6 | CASTGWGAWQPQHF | TGTGCCAGCACCGGCTGGGGCGCGTGGCAGCCCCAGCATTTT